This TCR beta chain was recovered during a study of T cells in women clearing cervical HPV infection. Findings and caveats of the study: CIN3+ cases had significantly higher TCR richness than controls; evenness did not differ.

Average input was around 1,200 ng genomic DNA for immunoSEQ TCR beta CDR3 amplification. Sequenced by immunoSEQ multiplex PCR; TCRdb stores in-frame clones only, minus some. This sample's table reports about 40,000 clones. The CDR3 length is 18 residues. Germline lookup yields CDR1 SGHVS and CDR2 FQNEAQ. After removal of 5 bases from V and 3 bases from J, the junction contained 13 bases not matched to a gene. A remark on this clone: What it binds is unknown. The read ends 3 residues shy of where the CDR3 ends; the end is completed using the germline J gene.

The chain links TRBV7-8 to TRBJ2-3, with TRBD2 matching 11 bases. The sequence derives from a woman between 18 and 75 years old with a cervical HPV16 infection that either progressed to CIN3+ or cleared (not recorded which). Specimen: blood buffy coat. The CDR3 loop is CASSREKNGTSGTDTQYF. The sequenced part of the CDR3 DNA is TGTGCCAGCAGCCGAGAAAAAAATGGGACTAGCGGTACAGATACG.